This T cell receptor (beta chain) was recovered during a study of T cell repertoires in cytomegalovirus infection. With V trimmed by 5 bases and J by 6 bases, 9 bases remained unmatched. This CDR3 spans 16 amino acids. CDR1 SGHTA and CDR2 FQGNSA come from the germline V gene. One entry per CDR3 protein results from TCRdb running MiXCR on the reads. The sample has approximately 170,000 distinct CDR3 sequences, approximately 14% seen once. Findings of the study overall: CMV carriers with the relevant HLA were identified by cumulative public TCR beta family frequency.

Comment on this clonotype: Its antigen is currently unknown.

What was sequenced was PBMCs. The receptor's source is a human donor in good health (CMV status not recorded). Some clones in this sample may be carry-over from other donors' samples. The chain is built from TRBV7-2 and TRBJ2-1; TRBD2 agrees at 11 bases. The CDR3 protein is CASSPPRLAGINEQFF. The CDR3 region has the DNA TGTGCCAGCAGCCCACCCAGACTAGCGGGGATCAATGAGCAGTTCTTC.